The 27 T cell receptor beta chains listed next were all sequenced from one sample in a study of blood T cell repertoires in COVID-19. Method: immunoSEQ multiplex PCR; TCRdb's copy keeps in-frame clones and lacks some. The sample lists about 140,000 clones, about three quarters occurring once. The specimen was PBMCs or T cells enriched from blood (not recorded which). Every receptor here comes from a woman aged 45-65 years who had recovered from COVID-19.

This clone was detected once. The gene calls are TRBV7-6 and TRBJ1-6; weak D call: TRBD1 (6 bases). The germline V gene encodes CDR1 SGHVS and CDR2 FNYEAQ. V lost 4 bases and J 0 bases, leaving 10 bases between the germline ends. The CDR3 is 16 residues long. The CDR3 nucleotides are TGTGCCAGCAGCTCAGGGGATCGCTCCTATAATTCACCCCTCCACTTT. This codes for CASSSGDRSYNSPLHF. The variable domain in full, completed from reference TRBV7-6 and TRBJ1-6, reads GAGVSQSPRYKVTKRGQDVALRCDPISGHVSLYWYRQALGQGPEFLTYFNYEAQQDKSGLPNDRFSAERPEGSISTLTIQRTEQRDSAMYRCASSSGDRSYNSPLHFGNGTRLTVT.

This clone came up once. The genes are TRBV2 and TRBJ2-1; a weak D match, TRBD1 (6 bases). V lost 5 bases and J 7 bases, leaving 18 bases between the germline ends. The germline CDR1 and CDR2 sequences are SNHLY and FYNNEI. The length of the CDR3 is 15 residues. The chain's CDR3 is CASSHREAVRNEQFF. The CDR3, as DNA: TGTGCCAGCAGTCACAGGGAAGCGGTCCGGAATGAGCAGTTCTTC. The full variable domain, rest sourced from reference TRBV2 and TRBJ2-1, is EPEVTQTPSHQVTQMGQEVILRCVPISNHLYFYWYRQILGQKVEFLVSFYNNEISEKSEIFDDQFSVERPDGSNFTLKIRSTKLEDSAMYFCASSHREAVRNEQFFGPGTRLTVL.

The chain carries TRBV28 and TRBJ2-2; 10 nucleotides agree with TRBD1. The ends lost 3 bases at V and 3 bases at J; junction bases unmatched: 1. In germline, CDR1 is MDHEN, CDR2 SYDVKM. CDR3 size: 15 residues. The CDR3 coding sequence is TGTGCCAGCAGTTTGGGACAGGGGCACACCGGGGAGCTGTTTTTT. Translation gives CASSLGQGHTGELFF.

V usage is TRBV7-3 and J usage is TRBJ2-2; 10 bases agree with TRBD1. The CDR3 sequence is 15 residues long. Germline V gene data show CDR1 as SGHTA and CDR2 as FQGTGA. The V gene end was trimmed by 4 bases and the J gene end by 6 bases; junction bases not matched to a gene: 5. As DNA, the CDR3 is TGTGCCAGCAGCTCCGGGACAGGGGCGTCCGGGGAGCTGTTTTTT. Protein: CASSSGTGASGELFF.

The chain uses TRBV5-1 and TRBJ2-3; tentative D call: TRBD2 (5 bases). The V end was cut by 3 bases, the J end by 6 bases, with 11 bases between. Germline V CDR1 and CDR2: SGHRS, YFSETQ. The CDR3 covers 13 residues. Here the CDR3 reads CASSYGRGDTQYF. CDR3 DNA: TGCGCCAGCAGCTACGGACGGGGTGATACGCAGTATTTT.

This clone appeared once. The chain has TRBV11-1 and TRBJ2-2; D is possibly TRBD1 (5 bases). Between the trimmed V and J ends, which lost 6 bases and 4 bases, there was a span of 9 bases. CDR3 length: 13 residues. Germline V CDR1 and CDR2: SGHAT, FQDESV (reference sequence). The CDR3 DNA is TGTGCCAGCAGTACAGGAACCACCGGGGAGCTGTTTTTT. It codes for CASSTGTTGELFF.

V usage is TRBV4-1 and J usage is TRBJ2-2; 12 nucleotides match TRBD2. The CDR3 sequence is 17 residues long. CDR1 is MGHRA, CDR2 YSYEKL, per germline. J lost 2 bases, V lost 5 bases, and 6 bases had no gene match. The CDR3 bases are TGCGCCAGCAGCTCGCGGACTAGCGGGACTAACACCGGGGAGCTGTTTTTT. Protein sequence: CASSSRTSGTNTGELFF.

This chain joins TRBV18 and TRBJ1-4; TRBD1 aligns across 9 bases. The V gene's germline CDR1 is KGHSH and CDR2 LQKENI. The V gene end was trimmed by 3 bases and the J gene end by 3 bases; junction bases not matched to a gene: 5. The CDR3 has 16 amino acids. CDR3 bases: TGTGCCAGCTCACCGGGACAGGGAATCGCTAATGAAAAACTGTTTTTT. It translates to CASSPGQGIANEKLFF. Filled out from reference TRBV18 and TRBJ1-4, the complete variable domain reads NAGVMQNPRHLVRRRGQEARLRCSPMKGHSHVYWYRQLPEEGLKFMVYLQKENIIDESGMPKERFSAEFPKEGPSILRIQQVVRGDSAAYFCASSPGQGIANEKLFFGSGTQLSVL.

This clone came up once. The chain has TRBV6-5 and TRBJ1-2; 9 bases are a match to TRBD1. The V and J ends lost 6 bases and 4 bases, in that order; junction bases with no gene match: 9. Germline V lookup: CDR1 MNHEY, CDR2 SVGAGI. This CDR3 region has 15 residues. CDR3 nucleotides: TGTGCCAGCAGGACACCGGGACAGGGATTCTATGGCTACACCTTC. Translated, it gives CASRTPGQGFYGYTF.

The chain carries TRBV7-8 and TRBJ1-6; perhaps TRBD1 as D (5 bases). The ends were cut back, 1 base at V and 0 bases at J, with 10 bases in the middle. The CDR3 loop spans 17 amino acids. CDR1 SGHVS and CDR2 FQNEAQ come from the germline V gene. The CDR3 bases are TGTGCCAGCAGCTTAGGGCCGCAGGGCTCCTATAATTCACCCCTCCACTTT. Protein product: CASSLGPQGSYNSPLHF.

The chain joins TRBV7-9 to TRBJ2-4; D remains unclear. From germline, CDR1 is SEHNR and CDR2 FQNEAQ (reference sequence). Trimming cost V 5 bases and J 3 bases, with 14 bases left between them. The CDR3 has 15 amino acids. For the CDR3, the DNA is TGTGCCAGCAGCCCCCGATTGAGCGTCAAAAACATTCAGTACTTC. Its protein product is CASSPRLSVKNIQYF.

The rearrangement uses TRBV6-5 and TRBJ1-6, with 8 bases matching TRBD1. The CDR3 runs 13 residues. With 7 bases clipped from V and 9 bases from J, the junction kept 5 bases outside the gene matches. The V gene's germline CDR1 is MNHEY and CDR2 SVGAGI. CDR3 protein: CASTGQGGSPLHF. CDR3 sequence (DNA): TGTGCCAGCACCGGACAGGGAGGTTCACCCCTCCACTTT.

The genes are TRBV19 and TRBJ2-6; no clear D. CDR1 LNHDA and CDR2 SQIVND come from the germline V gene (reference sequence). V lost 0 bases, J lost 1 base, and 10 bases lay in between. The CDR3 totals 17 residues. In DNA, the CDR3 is TGTGCCAGTAGTATAGATCGCAGAATTTCTGGGGCCAACGTCCTGACTTTC. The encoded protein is CASSIDRRISGANVLTF.

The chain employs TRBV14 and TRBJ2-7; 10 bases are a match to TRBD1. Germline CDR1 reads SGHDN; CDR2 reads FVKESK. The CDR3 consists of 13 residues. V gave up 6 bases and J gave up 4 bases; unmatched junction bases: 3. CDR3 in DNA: TGTGCCAGCAGAGGACAGGGGGTGTACGAGCAGTACTTC. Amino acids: CASRGQGVYEQYF.

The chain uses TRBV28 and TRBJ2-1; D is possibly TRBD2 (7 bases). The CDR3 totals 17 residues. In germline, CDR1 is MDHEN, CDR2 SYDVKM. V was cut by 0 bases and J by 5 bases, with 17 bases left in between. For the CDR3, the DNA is TGTGCCAGCAGTTTATGGGTCGACGGGGGGCTGAACAATGAGCAGTTCTTC. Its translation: CASSLWVDGGLNNEQFF.

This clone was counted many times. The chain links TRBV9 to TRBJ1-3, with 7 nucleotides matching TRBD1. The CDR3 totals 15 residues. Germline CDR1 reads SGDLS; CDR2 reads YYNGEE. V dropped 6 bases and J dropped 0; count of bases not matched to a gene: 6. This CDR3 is CASTKGASSGNTIYF. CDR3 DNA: TGTGCCAGCACGAAGGGGGCCTCCTCTGGAAACACCATATATTTT.

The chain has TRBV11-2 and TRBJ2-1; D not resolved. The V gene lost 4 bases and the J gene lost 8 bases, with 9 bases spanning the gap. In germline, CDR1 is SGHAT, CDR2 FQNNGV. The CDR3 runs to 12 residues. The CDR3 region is CASSSEAYEQFF. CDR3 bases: TGTGCCAGCAGCTCCGAGGCTTATGAGCAGTTCTTC.

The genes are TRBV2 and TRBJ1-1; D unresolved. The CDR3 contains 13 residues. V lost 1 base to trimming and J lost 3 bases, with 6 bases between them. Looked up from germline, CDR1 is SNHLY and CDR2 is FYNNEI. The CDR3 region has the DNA TGTGCCAGCAGTGAAGACCAGGACACTGAAGCTTTCTTT. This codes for CASSEDQDTEAFF.

The CDR3 reads CASRPSAMSYNEQFF. CDR3 nucleotides: TGCGCCAGCAGACCCAGCGCGATGTCCTACAATGAGCAGTTCTTC. The chain recombines TRBV4-1 with TRBJ2-1; D is ambiguous. Trimming cost V 6 bases and J 1 base, with 13 bases left between them. The CDR3 has 15 amino acids. Germline CDR1 and CDR2: MGHRA and YSYEKL.

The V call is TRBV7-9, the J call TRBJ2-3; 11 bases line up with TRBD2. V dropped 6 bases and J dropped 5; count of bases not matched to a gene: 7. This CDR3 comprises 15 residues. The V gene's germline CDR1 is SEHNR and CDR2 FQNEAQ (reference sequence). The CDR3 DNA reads TGTGCCAGCAGTATAGCGGGGGGGCGTGGAGATACGCAGTATTTT. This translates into CASSIAGGRGDTQYF.

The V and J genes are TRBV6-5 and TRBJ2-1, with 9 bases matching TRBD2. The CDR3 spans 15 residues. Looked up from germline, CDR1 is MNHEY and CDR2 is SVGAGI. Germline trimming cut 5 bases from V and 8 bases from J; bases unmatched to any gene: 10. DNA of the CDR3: TGTGCCAGCAGTAGCCGCGGGACTAGCCTACATGAGCAGTTCTTC. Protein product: CASSSRGTSLHEQFF.

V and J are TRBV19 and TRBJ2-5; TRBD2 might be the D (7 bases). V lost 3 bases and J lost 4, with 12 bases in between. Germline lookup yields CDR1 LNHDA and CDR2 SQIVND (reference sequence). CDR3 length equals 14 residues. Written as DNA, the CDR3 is TGTGCCAGTAGTATTGAGGGAGGGGGAGAGACCCAGTACTTC. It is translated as CASSIEGGGETQYF.

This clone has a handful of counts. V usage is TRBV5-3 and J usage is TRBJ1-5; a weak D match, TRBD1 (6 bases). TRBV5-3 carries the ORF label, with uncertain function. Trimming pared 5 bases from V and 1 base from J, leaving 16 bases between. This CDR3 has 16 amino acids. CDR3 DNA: TGTGCCAGAAGGGCGGGGGCGGTCCGGAGCAATCAGCCCCAGCATTTT. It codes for CARRAGAVRSNQPQHF.

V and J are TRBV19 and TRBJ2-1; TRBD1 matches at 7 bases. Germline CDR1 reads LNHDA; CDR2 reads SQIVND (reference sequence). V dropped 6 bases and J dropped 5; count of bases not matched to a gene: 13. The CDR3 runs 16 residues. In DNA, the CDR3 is TGTGCCAGTAGGGCTATCCGGGACAGTATCAACAATGAGCAGTTCTTC. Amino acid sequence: CASRAIRDSINNEQFF.

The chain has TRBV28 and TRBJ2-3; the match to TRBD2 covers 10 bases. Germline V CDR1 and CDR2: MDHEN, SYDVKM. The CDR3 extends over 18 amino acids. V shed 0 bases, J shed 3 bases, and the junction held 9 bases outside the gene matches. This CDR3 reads CASSLWSASGRGTDTQYF. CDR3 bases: TGTGCCAGCAGTTTATGGTCGGCTAGCGGGAGAGGGACAGATACGCAGTATTTT.

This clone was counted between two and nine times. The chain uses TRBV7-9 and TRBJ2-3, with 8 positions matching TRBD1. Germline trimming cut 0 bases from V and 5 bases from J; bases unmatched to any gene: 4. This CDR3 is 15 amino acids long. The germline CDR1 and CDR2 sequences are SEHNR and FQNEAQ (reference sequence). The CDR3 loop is CASSLAQGAQDTQYF. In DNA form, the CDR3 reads TGTGCCAGCAGCTTAGCGCAGGGGGCTCAAGATACGCAGTATTTT.

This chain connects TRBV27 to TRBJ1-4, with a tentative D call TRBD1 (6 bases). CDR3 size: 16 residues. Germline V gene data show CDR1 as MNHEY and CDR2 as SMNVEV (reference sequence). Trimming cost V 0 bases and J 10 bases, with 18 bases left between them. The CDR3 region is CASSLSQGRARVKLFF. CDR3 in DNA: TGTGCCAGCAGTTTATCACAGGGACGGGCTAGGGTAAAACTGTTTTTT. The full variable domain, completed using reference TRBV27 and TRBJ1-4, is EAQVTQNPRYLITVTGKKLTVTCSQNMNHEYMSWYRQDPGLGLRQIYYSMNVEVTDKGDVPEGYKVSRKEKRNFPLILESPSPNQTSLYFCASSLSQGRARVKLFFGSGTQLSVL.